This T cell receptor (beta chain) was sequenced during a study of cytomegalovirus exposure and HLA in healthy donors. About the research overall: The study's early data release held around 85 million unique TCRs from HLA-typed donors. Study-level findings and limits: TCR beta V- and J-gene trimming was later associated with a missense DCLRE1C variant. Both high specificity and high sensitivity reportedly marked the classifier's diagnosis of cytomegalovirus status.

Primers: 60 Vbeta forward and 13 Jbeta reverse. Per the original methods: The count from a later analysis was roughly 80 million unique TCR beta chains, 9 million to 12 million of them shared. Measured with immunoSEQ multiplex PCR; TCRdb has only the in-frame clones, and not every one. V and J calls and clone size follow that table, whereas D and trimming were derived from the DNA. This sample's table has over 80,000 clones. The CDR3 is 13 amino acids. Germline V gene data show CDR1 as SGDLS and CDR2 as YYNGEE. Points on this clone: Its specificity is not known. The junction shows a germline mismatch at one end, possibly a read error.

The sample consisted of PBMCs. This chain uses TRBV9 with TRBJ1-1; D remains unclear. The sequence derives from a girl under 18 in good health and CMV-seropositive. The CDR3 DNA is TGTGCCAGCAGCGTAGTAACAGACACTGAAGATTTCTTT. It is translated as CASSVVTDTEDFF.